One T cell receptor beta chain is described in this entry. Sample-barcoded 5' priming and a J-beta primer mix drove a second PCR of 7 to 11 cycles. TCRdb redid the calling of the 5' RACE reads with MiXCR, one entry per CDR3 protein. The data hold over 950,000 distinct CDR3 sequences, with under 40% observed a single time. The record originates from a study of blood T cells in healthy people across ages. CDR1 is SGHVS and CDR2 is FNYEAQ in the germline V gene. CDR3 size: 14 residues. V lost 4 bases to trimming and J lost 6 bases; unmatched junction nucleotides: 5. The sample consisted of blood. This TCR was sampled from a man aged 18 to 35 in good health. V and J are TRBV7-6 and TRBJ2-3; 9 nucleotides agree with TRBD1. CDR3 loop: CASSSGTGRDTQYF. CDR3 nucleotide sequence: TGTGCCAGCAGCTCTGGGACAGGGCGGGATACGCAGTATTTT.